This T cell receptor beta chain comes out of a study of control samples from healthy donors and cancer patients. This CDR3 has 15 residues. Per germline, CDR1 MNHNY and CDR2 SVGAGI (reference sequence). V was clipped by 7 bases and J by 0 bases, with 13 bases between them. Assay: immunoSEQ multiplex PCR; the TCRdb copy retains only in-frame clones and omits some. The sample has 150,000 or so clones, 70% to 90% seen once; the top ten hold around 5%. This sequence joins TRBV6-6 and TRBJ1-3; TRBD1 is a possible D gene (5 bases). Sequenced input: blood. The origin of this receptor is a woman in her 30s in good health. CDR3 DNA sequence: TGTGCCAGCACCGACAGCAAGAACTCTGGAAACACCATATATTTT. Translated: CASTDSKNSGNTIYF.